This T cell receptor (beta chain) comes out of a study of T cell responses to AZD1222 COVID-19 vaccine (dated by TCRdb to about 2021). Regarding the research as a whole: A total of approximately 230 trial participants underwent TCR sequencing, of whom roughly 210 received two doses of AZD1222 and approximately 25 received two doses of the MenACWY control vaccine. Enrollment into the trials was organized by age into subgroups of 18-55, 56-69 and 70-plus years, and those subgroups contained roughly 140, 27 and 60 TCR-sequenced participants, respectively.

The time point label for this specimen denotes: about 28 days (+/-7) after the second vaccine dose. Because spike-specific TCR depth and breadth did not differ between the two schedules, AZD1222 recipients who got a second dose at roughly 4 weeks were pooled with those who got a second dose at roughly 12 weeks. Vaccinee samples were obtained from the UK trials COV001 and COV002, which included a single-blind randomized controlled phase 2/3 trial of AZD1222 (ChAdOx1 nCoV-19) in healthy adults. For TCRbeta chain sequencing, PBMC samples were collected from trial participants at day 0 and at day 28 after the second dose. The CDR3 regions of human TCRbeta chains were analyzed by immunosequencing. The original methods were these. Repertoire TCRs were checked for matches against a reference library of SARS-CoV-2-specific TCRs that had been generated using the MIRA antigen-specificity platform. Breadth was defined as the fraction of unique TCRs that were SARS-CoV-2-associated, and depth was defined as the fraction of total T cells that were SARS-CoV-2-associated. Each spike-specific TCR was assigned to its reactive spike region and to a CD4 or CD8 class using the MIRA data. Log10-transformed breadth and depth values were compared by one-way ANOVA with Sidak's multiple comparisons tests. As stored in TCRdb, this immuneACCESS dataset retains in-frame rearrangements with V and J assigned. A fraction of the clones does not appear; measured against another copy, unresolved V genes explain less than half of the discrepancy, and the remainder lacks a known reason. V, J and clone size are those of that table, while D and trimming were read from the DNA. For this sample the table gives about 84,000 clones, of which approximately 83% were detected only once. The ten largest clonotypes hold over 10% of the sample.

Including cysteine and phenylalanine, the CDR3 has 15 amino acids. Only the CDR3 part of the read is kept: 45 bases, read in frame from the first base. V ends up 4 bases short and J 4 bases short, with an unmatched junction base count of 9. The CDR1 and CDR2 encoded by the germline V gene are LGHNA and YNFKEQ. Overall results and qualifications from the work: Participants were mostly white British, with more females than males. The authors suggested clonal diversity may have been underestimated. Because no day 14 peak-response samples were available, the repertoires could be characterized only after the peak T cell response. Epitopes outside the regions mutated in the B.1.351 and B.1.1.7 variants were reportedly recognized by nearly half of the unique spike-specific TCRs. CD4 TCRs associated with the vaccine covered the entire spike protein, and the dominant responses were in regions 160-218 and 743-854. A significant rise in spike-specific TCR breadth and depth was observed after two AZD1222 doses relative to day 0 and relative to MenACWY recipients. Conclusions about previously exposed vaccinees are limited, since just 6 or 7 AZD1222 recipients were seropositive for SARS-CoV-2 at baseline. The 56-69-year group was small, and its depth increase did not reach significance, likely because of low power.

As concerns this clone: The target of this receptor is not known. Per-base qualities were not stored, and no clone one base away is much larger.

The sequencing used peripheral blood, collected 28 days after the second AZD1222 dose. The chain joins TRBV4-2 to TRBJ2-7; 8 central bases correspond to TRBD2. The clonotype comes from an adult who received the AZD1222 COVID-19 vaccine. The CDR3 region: CASSRGAGGDYEQYF. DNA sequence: TGTGCCAGCAGCCGTGGGGCGGGAGGAGATTACGAGCAGTACTTC.